The entry below describes one T cell receptor (beta chain). At the DNA level, this CDR3 is encoded by other sequences in the same sample as well. Those enrolled, adults aged roughly 18 to 95 years, came from about two dozen US areas. Clones were read by immunoSEQ multiplex PCR, and TCRdb kept only the in-frame ones, dropping some. This sample has over 150,000 clones, with about 90% found just once. The data are from a study of blood T cell repertoires in COVID-19. V shed 5 bases, J shed 3 bases, and the junction held 1 base outside the gene matches. Germline V gene lookup returns CDR1 MNHEY and CDR2 SMNVEV (reference sequence). The CDR3 has 14 residues.

The sample was PBMCs or T cells enriched from blood (not recorded which). The chain recombines TRBV27 with TRBJ2-7; TRBD2 matches at 13 bases. The sequence was collected from a woman in her fifties or sixties who had recovered from COVID-19. The CDR3 protein is CASSRTSGSYEQYF. The CDR3, as DNA: TGTGCCAGCAGTCGGACTAGCGGGAGCTACGAGCAGTACTTC.